One and the same sample provided the 8 T cell receptor beta chains below, sequenced in a study of cytomegalovirus exposure and HLA in healthy donors. The PCR employed 60 Vbeta primers together with 13 Jbeta primers. TCRdb keeps only in-frame clones here, not all; method: immunoSEQ multiplex PCR. The table records 80,000 to 95,000 clones, approximately 63% of them present only once. Input material: PBMCs. These receptors were collected from a woman aged 25 to 45 in good health and CMV-seronegative.

The genes are TRBV5-4 and TRBJ2-5, with a weak D call TRBD1 (6 bases). V lost 4 bases and J 2 bases, leaving 12 bases between the germline ends. This CDR3 region has 14 residues. Germline assignment: CDR1 SGHNT and CDR2 YYREEE (reference sequence). CDR3 DNA: TGTGCCAGCAGCCCCCGGGACATACAAGAGACCCAGTACTTC. This encodes CASSPRDIQETQYF.

This chain links TRBV5-6 with TRBJ2-5, with a tentative D call TRBD1 (6 bases). Germline V CDR1 and CDR2: SGHDT, YYEEEE. Trimming shortened V by 0 bases and J by 2 bases, and 8 bases separated the two germline ends. This CDR3 region has 14 residues. The DNA for the CDR3 is TGTGCCAGCAGCTTGGCCGACAGGCAAGAGACCCAGTACTTC. Protein product: CASSLADRQETQYF.

This chain connects TRBV19 to TRBJ2-2, with 7 bases identical to TRBD1. This CDR3 is built from 17 residues. Germline lookup yields CDR1 LNHDA and CDR2 SQIVND (reference sequence). The junction had 15 bases not matched to a gene; V was cut back by 7 bases and J by 4 bases. The CDR3 nucleotides are TGTGCCAGTACCAACCGAGGGGGCGGTCGAGGCACCGGGGAGCTGTTTTTT. This encodes CASTNRGGGRGTGELFF.

This clone was recorded at least ten times. This chain links TRBV7-9 with TRBJ1-1, with 7 bases that match TRBD1. The CDR3 loop spans 14 amino acids. V lost 3 bases and J lost 0; bases outside the gene matches: 1. CDR1 SEHNR and CDR2 FQNEAQ come from the germline V gene (reference sequence). CDR3: CASSLTGLNTEAFF. The CDR3 nucleotides are TGTGCCAGCAGCTTGACAGGGTTGAACACTGAAGCTTTCTTT.

The chain uses TRBV25-1 and TRBJ1-1; D gene ambiguous. Trimming removed 6 bases from V and 1 base from J, with 9 bases in between. The CDR3 covers 13 residues. The germline CDR1 and CDR2 sequences are MGHDK and SYGVNS. The CDR3 DNA reads TGTGCCAGCAGATTACAAGAGAACACTGAAGCTTTCTTT. Its translation: CASRLQENTEAFF. The whole variable domain, filled in from reference TRBV25-1 and TRBJ1-1, reads EADIYQTPRYLVIGTGKKITLECSQTMGHDKMYWYQQDPGMELHLIHYSYGVNSTEKGDLSSESTVSRIRTEHFPLTLESARPSHTSQYLCASRLQENTEAFFGQGTRLTVV.

V and J are TRBV6-5 and TRBJ2-5; D is unclear. Per germline, CDR1 MNHEY and CDR2 SVGAGI. The CDR3 extends over 15 amino acids. V was pared by 2 bases and J by 2 bases, with 12 bases between. This CDR3 is CASSYIGISQETQYF. CDR3 nucleotide sequence: TGTGCCAGCAGTTACATTGGCATAAGTCAAGAGACCCAGTACTTC.

The CDR3 nucleotides read TGCGCCAGCAGCTCGACAGGTAGTCCAGATACGCAGTATTTT. Residues: CASSSTGSPDTQYF. The chain joins TRBV5-1 to TRBJ2-3; possible D gene TRBD1, 6 bases. Trimming removed 3 bases from V and 4 bases from J, with 12 bases in between. The CDR3 totals 14 residues. The germline V gene encodes CDR1 SGHRS and CDR2 YFSETQ.

V and J are TRBV7-9 and TRBJ2-1, with a possible D match to TRBD1 (7 bases). This CDR3 spans 15 amino acids. From germline, CDR1 is SEHNR and CDR2 FQNEAQ (reference sequence). V lost 3 bases to trimming and J lost 2 bases, with 11 bases between them. The chain's CDR3 is CASSLGRGAYNEQFF. DNA of the CDR3: TGTGCCAGCAGCTTGGGCAGGGGGGCCTACAATGAGCAGTTCTTC.